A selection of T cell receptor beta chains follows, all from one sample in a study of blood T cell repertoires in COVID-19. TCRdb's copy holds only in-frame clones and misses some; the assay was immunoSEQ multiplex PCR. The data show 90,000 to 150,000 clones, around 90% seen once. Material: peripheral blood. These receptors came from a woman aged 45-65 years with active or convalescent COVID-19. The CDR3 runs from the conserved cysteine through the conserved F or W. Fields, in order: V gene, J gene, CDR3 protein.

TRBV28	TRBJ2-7	CASSLFQGAPYEQYF
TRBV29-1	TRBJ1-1	CSVGGRAARNTEAFF
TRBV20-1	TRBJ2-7	CSASNDSPYEQYF
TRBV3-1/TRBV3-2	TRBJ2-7	CASSQEALAGGYEQYF
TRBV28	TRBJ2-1	CAIPGGGYEQFF
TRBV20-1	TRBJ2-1	CSASEGLAYNEQFF
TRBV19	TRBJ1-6	CASNDQGFNSPLHF
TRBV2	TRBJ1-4	CASSPQGLYEKLFF
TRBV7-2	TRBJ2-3	CASSRDRLTDTQYF
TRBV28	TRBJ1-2	CASTGNYGYTF
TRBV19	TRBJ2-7	CASSRTGVYEQYF
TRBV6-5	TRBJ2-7	CAAAGHYEQYF
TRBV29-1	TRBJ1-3	CSAWMAASSGNTIYF
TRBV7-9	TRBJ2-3	CASSSTSQADTQYF
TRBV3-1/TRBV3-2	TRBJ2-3	CASSHWEADVLADTQYF
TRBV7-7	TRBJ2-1	CASSLREWDEQFF
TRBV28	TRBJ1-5	CASSSQQGIGNQPQHF
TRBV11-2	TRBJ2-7	CASGEGSGPSYEQYF
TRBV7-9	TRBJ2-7	CASSPRDRAYEQYF
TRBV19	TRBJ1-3	CASSPRGLTSGNTIYF
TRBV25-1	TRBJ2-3	CATIEDTQYF
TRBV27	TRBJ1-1	CASSLLWGHTEAFF
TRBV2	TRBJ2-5	CASITAGQETQYF
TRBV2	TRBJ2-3	CASRGGSGRGTDTQYF
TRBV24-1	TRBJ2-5	CATSDRETQYF
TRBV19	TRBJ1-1	CASTHSTDEAFF
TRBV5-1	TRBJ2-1	CASSDALVLVSEQFF
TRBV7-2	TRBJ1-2	CASSFPGTADGYTF
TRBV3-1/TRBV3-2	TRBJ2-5	CASSQARPRAAGVTETQYF